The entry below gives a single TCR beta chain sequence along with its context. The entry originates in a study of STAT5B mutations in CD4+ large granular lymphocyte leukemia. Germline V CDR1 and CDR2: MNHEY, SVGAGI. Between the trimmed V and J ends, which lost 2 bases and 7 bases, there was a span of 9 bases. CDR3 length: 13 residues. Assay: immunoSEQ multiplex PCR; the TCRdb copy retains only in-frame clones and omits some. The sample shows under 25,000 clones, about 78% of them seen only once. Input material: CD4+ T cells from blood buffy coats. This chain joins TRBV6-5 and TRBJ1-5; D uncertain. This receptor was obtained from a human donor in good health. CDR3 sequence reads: CASSYDRFQPQHF. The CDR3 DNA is TGTGCCAGCAGTTACGACCGGTTCCAGCCCCAGCATTTT.